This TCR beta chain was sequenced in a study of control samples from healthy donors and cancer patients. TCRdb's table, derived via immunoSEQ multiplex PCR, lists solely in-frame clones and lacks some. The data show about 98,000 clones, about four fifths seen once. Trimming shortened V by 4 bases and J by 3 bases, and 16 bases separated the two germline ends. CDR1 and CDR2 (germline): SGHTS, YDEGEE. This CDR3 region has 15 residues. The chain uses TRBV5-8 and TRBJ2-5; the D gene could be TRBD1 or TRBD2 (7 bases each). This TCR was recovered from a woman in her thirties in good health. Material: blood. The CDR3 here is CASSPQGGREETQYF. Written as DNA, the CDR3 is TGTGCCAGCAGCCCCCAGGGGGGGAGGGAAGAGACCCAGTACTTC.